The T cell receptor (beta chain) described here comes from a study of cytomegalovirus exposure and HLA in healthy donors. About the research overall: The platform used for the 95 to 150 validation repertoires matched that of the roughly 630 first-cohort repertoires, a later analysis reported.

The method was immunoSEQ multiplex PCR; TCRdb's version includes in-frame clones alone and lacks a portion of them. Of 200,000 to 250,000 clones listed, more than 75% are singletons. As regards this clone: Sequence at one end of the junction differs from germline and may be a read error.

Germline V lookup: CDR1 SGHTA, CDR2 FQGNSA. This CDR3 has 15 amino acids. The chain recombines TRBV7-2 with TRBJ2-1, with D possibly being TRBD1 or TRBD2 (6 bases each). The sequenced sample was PBMCs. The sequence was obtained from a man younger than 35 in good health and CMV-seronegative. Here the CDR3 DNA reads TGTGCCAGCAGGTTAGGGGGTAGCGGCAACAATGAGCAGTTCTTC. This sequence encodes CASRLGGSGNNEQFF.